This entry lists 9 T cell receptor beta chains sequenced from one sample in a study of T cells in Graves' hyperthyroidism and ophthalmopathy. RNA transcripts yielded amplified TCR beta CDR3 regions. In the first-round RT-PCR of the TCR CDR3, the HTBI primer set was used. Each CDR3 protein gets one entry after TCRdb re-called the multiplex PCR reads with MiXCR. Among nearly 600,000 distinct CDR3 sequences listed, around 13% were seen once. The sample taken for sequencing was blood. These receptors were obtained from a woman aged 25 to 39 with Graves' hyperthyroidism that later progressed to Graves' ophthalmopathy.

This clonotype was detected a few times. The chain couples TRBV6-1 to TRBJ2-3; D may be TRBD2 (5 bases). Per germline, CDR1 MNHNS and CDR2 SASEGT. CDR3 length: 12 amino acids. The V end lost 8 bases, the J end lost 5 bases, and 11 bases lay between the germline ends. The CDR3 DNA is TGTGCCAGCGAGGGAGATGAAGATACGCAGTATTTT. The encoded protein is CASEGDEDTQYF.

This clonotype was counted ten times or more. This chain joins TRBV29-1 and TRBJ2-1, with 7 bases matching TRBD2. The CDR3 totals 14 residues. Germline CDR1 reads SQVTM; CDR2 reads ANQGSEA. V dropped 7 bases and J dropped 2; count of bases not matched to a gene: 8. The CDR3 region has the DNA TGCAGCGCAAAAGCGGGGACCCCCTACAATGAGCAGTTCTTC. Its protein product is CSAKAGTPYNEQFF.

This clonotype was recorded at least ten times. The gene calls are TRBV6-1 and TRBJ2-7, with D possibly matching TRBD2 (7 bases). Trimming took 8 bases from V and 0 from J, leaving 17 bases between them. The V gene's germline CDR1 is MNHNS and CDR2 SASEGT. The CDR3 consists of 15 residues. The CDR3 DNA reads TGTGCCAGCGACAATGGGGGGGGCCTCTCCTACGAGCAGTACTTC. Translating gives CASDNGGGLSYEQYF.

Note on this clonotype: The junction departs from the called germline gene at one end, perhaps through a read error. The CDR3 protein is CVWSVLLTSGYQETQYF. The DNA of the CDR3 is TGTGTCTGGAGTGTACTGTTGACTAGCGGGTACCAAGAGACCCAGTACTTC. The chain employs TRBV30 and TRBJ2-5; 10 nucleotides line up with TRBD2. The CDR3 covers 17 residues. CDR1 and CDR2 from the germline V gene are GTSNPN and SVGIG (reference sequence). Full variable domain (rest looked up from reference TRBV30 and TRBJ2-5): SQTIHQWPATLVQPVGSPLSLECTVEGTSNPNLYWYRQAAGRGLQLLFYSVGIGQISSEVPQNLSASRPQDRQFILSSKKLLLSDSGFYLCVWSVLLTSGYQETQYFGPGTRLLVL.

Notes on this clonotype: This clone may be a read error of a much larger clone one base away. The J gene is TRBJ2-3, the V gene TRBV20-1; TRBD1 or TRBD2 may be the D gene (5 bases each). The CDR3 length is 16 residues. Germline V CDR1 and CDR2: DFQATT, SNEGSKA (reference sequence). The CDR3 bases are TGCAATGCTAGAGATCTGGGGGATTCTAGCACAGATACGCAGTATTTT. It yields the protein CNARDLGDSSTDTQYF.

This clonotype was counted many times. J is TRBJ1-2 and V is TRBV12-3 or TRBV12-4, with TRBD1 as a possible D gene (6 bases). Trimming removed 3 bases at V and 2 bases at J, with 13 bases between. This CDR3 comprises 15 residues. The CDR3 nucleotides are TGTGCCAGCAGTTTCACCGGACAGAACAACTATGGCTACACCTTC. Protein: CASSFTGQNNYGYTF.

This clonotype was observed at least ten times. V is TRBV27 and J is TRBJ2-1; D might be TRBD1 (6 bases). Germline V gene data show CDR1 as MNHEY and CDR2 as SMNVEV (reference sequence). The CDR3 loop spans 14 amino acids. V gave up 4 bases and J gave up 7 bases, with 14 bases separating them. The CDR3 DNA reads TGTGCCAGCAGTTCGTTTAACAGGGTGAATGAGCAGTTCTTC. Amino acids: CASSSFNRVNEQFF.

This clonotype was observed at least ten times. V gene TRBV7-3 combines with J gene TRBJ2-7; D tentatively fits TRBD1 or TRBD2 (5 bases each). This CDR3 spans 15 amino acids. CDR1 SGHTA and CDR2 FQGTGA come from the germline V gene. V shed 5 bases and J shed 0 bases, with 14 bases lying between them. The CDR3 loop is CASSRDGSTSYEQYF. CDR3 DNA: TGTGCCAGCAGCAGGGACGGGTCCACCTCCTACGAGCAGTACTTC.

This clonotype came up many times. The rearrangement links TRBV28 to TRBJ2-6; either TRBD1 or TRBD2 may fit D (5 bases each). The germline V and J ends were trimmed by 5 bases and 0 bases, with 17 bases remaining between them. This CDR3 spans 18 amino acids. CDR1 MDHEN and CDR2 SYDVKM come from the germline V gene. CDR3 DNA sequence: TGTGCCAGCAGTCCCGCGGGCTTGGGACCCTCTGGGGCCAACGTCCTGACTTTC. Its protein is CASSPAGLGPSGANVLTF.